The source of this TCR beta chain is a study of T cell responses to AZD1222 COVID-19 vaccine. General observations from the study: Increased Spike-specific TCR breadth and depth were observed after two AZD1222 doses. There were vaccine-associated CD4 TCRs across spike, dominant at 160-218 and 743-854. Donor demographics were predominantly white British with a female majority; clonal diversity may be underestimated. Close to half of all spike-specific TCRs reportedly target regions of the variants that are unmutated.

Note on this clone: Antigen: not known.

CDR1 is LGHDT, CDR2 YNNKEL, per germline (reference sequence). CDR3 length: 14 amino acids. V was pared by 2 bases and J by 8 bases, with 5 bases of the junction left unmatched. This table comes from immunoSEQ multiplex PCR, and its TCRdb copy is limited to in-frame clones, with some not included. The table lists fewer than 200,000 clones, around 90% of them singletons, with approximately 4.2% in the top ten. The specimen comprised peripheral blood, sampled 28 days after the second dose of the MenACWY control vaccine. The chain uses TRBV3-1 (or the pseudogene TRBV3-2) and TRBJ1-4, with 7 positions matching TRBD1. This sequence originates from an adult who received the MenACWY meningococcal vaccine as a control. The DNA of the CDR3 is TGTGCCAGCAGCCAAAGGGGGCATAGGGAAAAACTGTTTTTT. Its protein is CASSQRGHREKLFF.